The rows below give T cell receptor beta chains drawn from one sample of a study of blood T cell repertoires in COVID-19. Here immunoSEQ multiplex PCR was the method, and the copy in TCRdb shows in-frame clones only, minus some. The table lists about 63,000 clones, about 80% of them singletons. Sequencing was done on a sample of peripheral blood. Source of these receptors: a human donor in a cohort sampled during active COVID-19. Each CDR3 is given with its conserved first and last residue. Each record gives: clone size, V gene, D gene, J gene, CDR3 protein, CDR3 DNA. D genes are given only for firm matches. The size entry is marked missing in some rows and otherwise reads once, few, many or a size class.

clone size: NA
V gene: TRBV11-3
D gene: NA
J gene: TRBJ2-7
CDR3 protein: CASSSFHEQYF
CDR3 DNA: TGTGCCAGCAGCTCGTTCCACGAGCAGTACTTC

clone size: few
V gene: TRBV7-8
D gene: TRBD2
J gene: TRBJ2-5
CDR3 protein: CASSLQTSGRGETQYF
CDR3 DNA: TGTGCCAGCAGCCTCCAGACTAGCGGGAGAGGGGAGACCCAGTACTTC

clone size: NA
V gene: TRBV28
D gene: NA
J gene: TRBJ1-5
CDR3 protein: CASSPGVREPQHF
CDR3 DNA: TGTGCCAGCAGCCCAGGGGTCCGGGAGCCCCAGCATTTT

clone size: NA
V gene: TRBV5-1
D gene: NA
J gene: TRBJ2-1
CDR3 protein: CASSLGTEYNEQFF
CDR3 DNA: TGCGCCAGCAGCTTGGGGACAGAATACAATGAGCAGTTCTTC

clone size: NA
V gene: TRBV19
D gene: NA
J gene: TRBJ1-2
CDR3 protein: CASSQSLRGTHYGYTF
CDR3 DNA: TGTGCCAGTAGTCAATCGCTCCGGGGGACCCACTATGGCTACACCTTC

clone size: NA
V gene: TRBV27
D gene: NA
J gene: TRBJ2-3
CDR3 protein: CASTPRIPTDTQYF
CDR3 DNA: TGTGCCAGCACCCCGAGGATCCCGACAGATACGCAGTATTTT

clone size: NA
V gene: TRBV29-1
D gene: TRBD1
J gene: TRBJ1-4
CDR3 protein: CSVRQGSTNEKLFF
CDR3 DNA: TGCAGCGTACGACAGGGGTCAACTAATGAAAAACTGTTTTTT

clone size: NA
V gene: TRBV15
D gene: TRBD1
J gene: TRBJ2-5
CDR3 protein: CATSRDSGTDETQYF
CDR3 DNA: TGTGCCACCAGCAGAGATTCTGGGACAGATGAGACCCAGTACTTC

clone size: NA
V gene: TRBV5-4
D gene: TRBD2
J gene: TRBJ2-7
CDR3 protein: CASSLAGASSYEQYF
CDR3 DNA: TGTGCCAGCAGCTTAGCGGGAGCGTCCTCCTACGAGCAGTACTTC

clone size: few
V gene: TRBV5-6
D gene: NA
J gene: TRBJ2-6
CDR3 protein: CASRSQGRGANVLTF
CDR3 DNA: TGTGCCAGCAGATCCCAGGGGCGGGGGGCCAACGTCCTGACTTTC

clone size: NA
V gene: TRBV6-5
D gene: TRBD1
J gene: TRBJ1-3
CDR3 protein: CASSYGRGKGVNTIYF
CDR3 DNA: TGTGCCAGCAGTTACGGCAGGGGGAAGGGTGTAAACACCATATATTTT

clone size: NA
V gene: TRBV6-5
D gene: NA
J gene: TRBJ1-1
CDR3 protein: CASSYSNRGVTEAFF
CDR3 DNA: TGTGCCAGCAGTTACTCGAATCGGGGAGTGACTGAAGCTTTCTTT

clone size: few
V gene: TRBV28
D gene: TRBD2
J gene: TRBJ2-5
CDR3 protein: CASTATSGNWETQYF
CDR3 DNA: TGTGCCAGCACTGCGACTAGCGGGAATTGGGAGACCCAGTACTTC

clone size: NA
V gene: TRBV30
D gene: TRBD1
J gene: TRBJ1-2
CDR3 protein: CAWSATGDGYTF
CDR3 DNA: TGTGCCTGGAGTGCAACAGGGGATGGCTACACCTTC

clone size: NA
V gene: TRBV11-2
D gene: NA
J gene: TRBJ2-3
CDR3 protein: CASSLGPGVGTDTQYF
CDR3 DNA: TGTGCCAGCAGCTTAGGCCCAGGGGTGGGCACAGATACGCAGTATTTT

clone size: once
V gene: TRBV28
D gene: NA
J gene: TRBJ2-1
CDR3 protein: CASTTGKGAYNEQFF
CDR3 DNA: TGTGCCAGTACAACAGGGAAGGGGGCCTACAATGAGCAGTTCTTC

clone size: NA
V gene: TRBV3-1/TRBV3-2
D gene: TRBD2
J gene: TRBJ2-3
CDR3 protein: CASSRGTSGSTDTQYF
CDR3 DNA: TGTGCCAGCAGCCGTGGGACTAGCGGGAGCACAGATACGCAGTATTTT

clone size: NA
V gene: TRBV5-4
D gene: TRBD1
J gene: TRBJ2-1
CDR3 protein: CASSLEAGGIREQFF
CDR3 DNA: TGTGCCAGCAGCTTGGAGGCAGGGGGAATCAGGGAGCAGTTCTTC

clone size: few
V gene: TRBV3-1/TRBV3-2
D gene: NA
J gene: TRBJ1-1
CDR3 protein: CASSQVSRGSMNTEAFF
CDR3 DNA: TGTGCCAGCAGCCAAGTATCCCGCGGCTCGATGAACACTGAAGCTTTCTTT

clone size: few
V gene: TRBV7-6
D gene: NA
J gene: TRBJ2-3
CDR3 protein: CASSLGAGGRKDTQYF
CDR3 DNA: TGTGCCAGCAGCTTAGGGGCCGGGGGGCGTAAGGATACGCAGTATTTT

clone size: NA
V gene: TRBV2
D gene: NA
J gene: TRBJ2-5
CDR3 protein: CASSVGQGGETQYF
CDR3 DNA: TGTGCCAGCAGTGTCGGGCAGGGAGGAGAGACCCAGTACTTC

clone size: few
V gene: TRBV30
D gene: TRBD2
J gene: TRBJ2-7
CDR3 protein: CAWSGTSPYEQYF
CDR3 DNA: TGTGCCTGGAGTGGGACTAGCCCCTACGAGCAGTACTTC

clone size: NA
V gene: TRBV29-1
D gene: NA
J gene: TRBJ1-4
CDR3 protein: CSVEVPGSNEKLFF
CDR3 DNA: TGCAGCGTTGAAGTTCCGGGGTCTAATGAAAAACTGTTTTTT

clone size: NA
V gene: TRBV27
D gene: TRBD2
J gene: TRBJ2-1
CDR3 protein: CASGQRERDEQFF
CDR3 DNA: TGTGCCAGCGGTCAGCGGGAGCGGGATGAGCAGTTCTTC

clone size: NA
V gene: TRBV7-9
D gene: TRBD2
J gene: TRBJ2-1
CDR3 protein: CASSLGGSGRAASFF
CDR3 DNA: TGTGCCAGCAGCTTAGGGGGTAGCGGGAGGGCCGCCAGTTTCTTC

clone size: NA
V gene: TRBV13
D gene: TRBD2
J gene: TRBJ2-1
CDR3 protein: CASSSEREGPNNEQFF
CDR3 DNA: TGTGCCAGCAGTTCCGAGCGGGAGGGCCCCAACAATGAGCAGTTCTTC

clone size: NA
V gene: TRBV3-1/TRBV3-2
D gene: TRBD2
J gene: TRBJ2-2
CDR3 protein: CASSLRTSAGELFF
CDR3 DNA: TGTGCCAGCAGCCTCAGGACTAGTGCCGGGGAGCTGTTTTTT

clone size: NA
V gene: TRBV19
D gene: NA
J gene: TRBJ1-1
CDR3 protein: CASSIDAGNTEAFF
CDR3 DNA: TGTGCCAGTAGTATAGATGCCGGGAACACTGAAGCTTTCTTT